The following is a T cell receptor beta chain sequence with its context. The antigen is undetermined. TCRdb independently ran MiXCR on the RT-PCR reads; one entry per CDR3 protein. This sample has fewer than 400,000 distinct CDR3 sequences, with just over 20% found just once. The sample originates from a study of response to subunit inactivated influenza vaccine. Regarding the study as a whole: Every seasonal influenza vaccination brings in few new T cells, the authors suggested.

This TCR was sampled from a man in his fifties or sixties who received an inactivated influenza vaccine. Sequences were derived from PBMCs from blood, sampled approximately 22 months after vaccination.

In nucleotides, the CDR3 is TGTGCCAGCAGCCAAACCCGGAATGAGCAGTTCTTC. Amino acids: CASSQTRNEQFF. The rearrangement uses TRBV3-1 and TRBJ2-1; D gene ambiguous. Between the trimmed V and J ends, which lost 2 bases and 7 bases, there was a span of 6 bases. The CDR3 length is 12 residues. Germline assignment: CDR1 LGHDT and CDR2 YNNKEL (reference sequence).